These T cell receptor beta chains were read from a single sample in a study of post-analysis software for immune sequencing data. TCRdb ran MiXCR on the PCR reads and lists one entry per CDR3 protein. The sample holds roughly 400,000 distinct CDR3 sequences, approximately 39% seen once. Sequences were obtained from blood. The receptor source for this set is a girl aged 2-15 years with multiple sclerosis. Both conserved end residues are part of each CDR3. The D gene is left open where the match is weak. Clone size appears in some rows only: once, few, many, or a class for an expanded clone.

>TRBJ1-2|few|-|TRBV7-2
TGTGCCAGCAGCCCGGCCACTCTGGCGGGCTACACCTTC
CASSPATLAGYTF
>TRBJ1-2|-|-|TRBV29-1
TGCAGCGTTGGACCTTTGGACAGCTATGGCCACACCTTC
CSVGPLDSYGHTF
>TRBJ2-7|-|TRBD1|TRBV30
TGTGCCTGGATCGGGACAGGGAAACCCTACGAGCAGTACTTC
CAWIGTGKPYEQYF
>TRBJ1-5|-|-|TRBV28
TGTGCCAGCAGTTTCAGGGTCGAACAGCCCCAGCATTTT
CASSFRVEQPQHF
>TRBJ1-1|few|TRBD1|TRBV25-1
TGTGCCAGCACGATTGACAGGGGCACTGAAGCTTTCTTT
CASTIDRGTEAFF
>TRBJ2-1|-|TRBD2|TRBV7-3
TGTGCCAGCAGCCCCGAGGTAGCGGGGTACAATGAGCAGTTCTTC
CASSPEVAGYNEQFF
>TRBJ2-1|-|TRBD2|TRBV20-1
TGCAGTGCTAGAATGAGGAAGCGGGAGACCTACAATGAGCAGTTCTTC
CSARMRKRETYNEQFF
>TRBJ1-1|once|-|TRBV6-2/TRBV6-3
TGTGCCAGCAGTTATGGGACGGCGAACACTGAAGCTTTCTTT
CASSYGTANTEAFF
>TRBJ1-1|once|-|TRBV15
TGTGCCACCAGTCTCCCGGGGGACAAGAGCATGAACACTGAAGCTTTCTTT
CATSLPGDKSMNTEAFF
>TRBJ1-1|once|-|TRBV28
TGTGCCAGCAGTTTAACGAGTCATCTCACTGAAGCTTTCTTT
CASSLTSHLTEAFF
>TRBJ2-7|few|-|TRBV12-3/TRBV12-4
TGTGCCAGCAGTTTATTTTACGGGAGCGGATACGAGCAGTACTTC
CASSLFYGSGYEQYF
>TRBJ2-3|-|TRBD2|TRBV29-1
TGCAGCGTTGCCGTGGTAGCGGGGGAGAGCACAGATACGCAGTATTTT
CSVAVVAGESTDTQYF
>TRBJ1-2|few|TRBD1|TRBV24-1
TGTGCCACCAGTGATCCCTCCGGGACAGGGCCCAACAATGGCTACACCTTC
CATSDPSGTGPNNGYTF